This T cell receptor (beta chain) was documented in a study of PD-1 blockade in classical Hodgkin lymphoma. Study summary: Patients got intravenous nivolumab 3 mg/kg every 2 weeks. Overall study findings and caveats: Exclusion removed patients who began nivolumab under 1 year after ASCT. The study reported lower baseline TCR diversity in newly diagnosed patients than in healthy donors.

The CDR3 runs 15 residues. The germline V and J ends were trimmed by 5 bases and 0 bases, with 12 bases remaining between them. Per germline, CDR1 SGHVS and CDR2 FNYEAQ. On this clone itself: What it binds is unknown.

Method: immunoSEQ multiplex PCR; TCRdb's copy keeps in-frame clones and lacks some. In the table there are 75,000 to 100,000 clones, roughly 80% of which are singletons. The patients all showed relapse after autologous stem cell transplantation, while their brentuximab vedotin exposure varied. The study recorded best responses of complete response, partial response or progressive disease. The sample in question was peripheral blood mononuclear cells (PBMCs), obtained before the second cycle of nivolumab. The genes are TRBV7-6 and TRBJ2-3, with a weak D call TRBD2 (6 bases). This sequence originates from a human donor with classical Hodgkin lymphoma. CDR3 nucleotides: TGTGCCAGCAGCCTTCGGGGGTCTAGCACAGATACGCAGTATTTT. It translates to CASSLRGSSTDTQYF.